The rows below give T cell receptor beta chains drawn from one sample of a study of identifying expanded T cells in peripheral blood. Repertoires were generated with immunoSEQ multiplex PCR, while TCRdb's copy carries only in-frame clones and drops some. The table lists about 91,000 clones, around nine tenths of them singletons. Sequencing was carried out using blood. All receptors derive from a person aged 18 to 69 in good health. Each CDR3 is given with its conserved first and last residue.

v_gene: TRBV5-1; len: 15; j_gene: TRBJ1-4; CDR3aa: CASSRRGTTNEKLFF
v_gene: TRBV4-3; len: 16; j_gene: TRBJ1-3; CDR3aa: CASSQALDNSGNTIYF
v_gene: TRBV7-8; len: 13; j_gene: TRBJ1-2; CDR3aa: CASSSRTGSGYTF
v_gene: TRBV30; len: 16; j_gene: TRBJ2-7; CDR3aa: CAATGTSGIGSYEQYF
v_gene: TRBV7-9; len: 16; j_gene: TRBJ2-1; CDR3aa: CASSLRDSGGYNEQFF
v_gene: TRBV7-2; len: 14; j_gene: TRBJ2-1; CDR3aa: CASSLYLAPNEQFF
v_gene: TRBV5-4; len: 15; j_gene: TRBJ2-1; CDR3aa: CASSPEGGWYNEQFF
v_gene: TRBV6-5; len: 13; j_gene: TRBJ2-7; CDR3aa: CASSYGPDYEQYF
v_gene: TRBV28; len: 13; j_gene: TRBJ1-2; CDR3aa: CASSAYRGNGYTF
v_gene: TRBV2; len: 10; j_gene: TRBJ1-2; CDR3aa: CASSEAGYTF
v_gene: TRBV14; len: 15; j_gene: TRBJ2-5; CDR3aa: CASSQITGGLETQYF
v_gene: TRBV18; len: 13; j_gene: TRBJ2-5; CDR3aa: CASSPPPPETQYF
v_gene: TRBV30; len: 15; j_gene: TRBJ1-5; CDR3aa: CAWSGVRGRVQPQHF
v_gene: TRBV10-2; len: 14; j_gene: TRBJ2-1; CDR3aa: CASRDRDTSAEQFF
v_gene: TRBV7-9; len: 18; j_gene: TRBJ2-3; CDR3aa: CASSLVLGYFSRTDTQYF
v_gene: TRBV2; len: 15; j_gene: TRBJ2-1; CDR3aa: CASRGTSSSYNEQFF
v_gene: TRBV6-6; len: 15; j_gene: TRBJ2-3; CDR3aa: CASSYSTGRADTQYF
v_gene: TRBV7-2; len: 14; j_gene: TRBJ2-7; CDR3aa: CASSLSPNSYEQYF
v_gene: TRBV7-6; len: 16; j_gene: TRBJ2-3; CDR3aa: CASSLGTGWGTDTQYF
v_gene: TRBV6-5; len: 16; j_gene: TRBJ1-1; CDR3aa: CASSYLGRDWITEAFF
v_gene: TRBV9; len: 14; j_gene: TRBJ2-2; CDR3aa: CASSKAGRTGELFF
v_gene: TRBV6-4; len: 14; j_gene: TRBJ2-2; CDR3aa: CASSDFAVTGELFF
v_gene: TRBV29-1; len: 12; j_gene: TRBJ2-7; CDR3aa: CSARDAPYEQYF
v_gene: TRBV6-1; len: 13; j_gene: TRBJ2-7; CDR3aa: CASSAEGTYEQYF
v_gene: TRBV29-1; len: 12; j_gene: TRBJ2-7; CDR3aa: CSVQDRDDEQYF
v_gene: TRBV7-2; len: 15; j_gene: TRBJ2-5; CDR3aa: CASSSLWTAQETQYF
v_gene: TRBV6-4; len: 14; j_gene: TRBJ2-1; CDR3aa: CASSESGASNEQFF
v_gene: TRBV5-4; len: 14; j_gene: TRBJ1-5; CDR3aa: CASSPEPEAQPQHF
v_gene: TRBV5-1; len: 17; j_gene: TRBJ2-2; CDR3aa: CASSLSFGKGGVRELFF
v_gene: TRBV7-2; len: 15; j_gene: TRBJ2-2; CDR3aa: CASSFSGEVTGELFF
v_gene: TRBV27; len: 11; j_gene: TRBJ1-1; CDR3aa: CASLTNTEAFF
v_gene: TRBV12-5; len: 14; j_gene: TRBJ1-6; CDR3aa: CASAQSSYNSPLHF
v_gene: TRBV6-1; len: 10; j_gene: TRBJ1-1; CDR3aa: CASSYTEAFF
v_gene: TRBV6-5; len: 15; j_gene: TRBJ2-3; CDR3aa: CASSSLAGIKDTQYF
v_gene: TRBV18; len: 15; j_gene: TRBJ2-5; CDR3aa: CASSRGITPGETQYF
v_gene: TRBV18; len: 18; j_gene: TRBJ1-3; CDR3aa: CASSPPTAGGISGNTIYF
v_gene: TRBV28; len: 14; j_gene: TRBJ2-1; CDR3aa: CASSSPAVGNEQFF
v_gene: TRBV5-1; len: 16; j_gene: TRBJ2-1; CDR3aa: CASSVSRVKLNNEQFF
v_gene: TRBV9; len: 16; j_gene: TRBJ2-3; CDR3aa: CASSVGARAPTDTQYF
v_gene: TRBV6-1; len: 15; j_gene: TRBJ1-1; CDR3aa: CASSESGEGNTEAFF
v_gene: TRBV7-3; len: 15; j_gene: TRBJ2-5; CDR3aa: CASSLGGQGQETQYF
v_gene: TRBV27; len: 15; j_gene: TRBJ2-7; CDR3aa: CATWEVRGGAYEQYF
v_gene: TRBV7-2; len: 14; j_gene: TRBJ2-7; CDR3aa: CASSPGLIYYEQYF
v_gene: TRBV4-1; len: 12; j_gene: TRBJ2-5; CDR3aa: CASSHPQETQYF
v_gene: TRBV10-3; len: 14; j_gene: TRBJ1-4; CDR3aa: CAISEYGSPGKLFF
v_gene: TRBV28; len: 14; j_gene: TRBJ2-7; CDR3aa: CASREAGGTLEQYF
v_gene: TRBV27; len: 13; j_gene: TRBJ1-4; CDR3aa: CASSLYSAEKLFF
v_gene: TRBV28; len: 11; j_gene: TRBJ2-5; CDR3aa: CASGLQETQYF
v_gene: TRBV10-1; len: 11; j_gene: TRBJ1-1; CDR3aa: CASSDDRGAFF
v_gene: TRBV6-6; len: 14; j_gene: TRBJ1-5; CDR3aa: CASTDLGRYQPQHF
v_gene: TRBV25-1; len: 14; j_gene: TRBJ2-3; CDR3aa: CASSSEPAQNTQYF
v_gene: TRBV5-1; len: 15; j_gene: TRBJ1-6; CDR3aa: CASSLVPGGNSPLHF
v_gene: TRBV28; len: 15; j_gene: TRBJ2-3; CDR3aa: CASRTSGVGVDTQYF